Listed here are 27 T cell receptor beta chains from one sample, sequenced in a study of OX40 agonist ivuxolimab in advanced cancers. Using immunoSEQ multiplex PCR, the repertoire was profiled, and TCRdb retains in-frame clones only, with some absent. The sample includes tens of thousands of clones, 70% to 90% of them seen just once. This specimen was CD4+ or CD8+ T cells sorted from blood, taken in a trial of the OX40 agonist ivuxolimab. The source is an adult with an advanced solid tumor such as melanoma, head and neck, liver or kidney cancer.

This clone was recorded once. The chain recombines TRBV7-2 with TRBJ2-7, with D perhaps being TRBD1 or TRBD2 (5 bases each). V lost 0 bases and J 3 bases, leaving 12 bases between the germline ends. The CDR3 runs to 15 residues. Looked up from germline, CDR1 is SGHTA and CDR2 is FQGNSA. Here the CDR3 reads CASSLAGVGIYEQYF. CDR3 nucleotides: TGTGCCAGCAGCTTAGCGGGGGTGGGGATCTACGAGCAGTACTTC. The entire variable domain, with the rest obtained from reference TRBV7-2 and TRBJ2-7, is as follows: GAGVSQSPSNKVTEKGKDVELRCDPISGHTALYWYRQSLGQGLEFLIYFQGNSAPDKSGLPSDRFSAERTGGSVSTLTIQRTQQEDSAVYLCASSLAGVGIYEQYFGPGTRLTVT.

The chain's CDR3 is CASSGRTGLTGELFF. As DNA, the CDR3 is TGTGCCAGCAGTGGTAGGACAGGGCTAACCGGGGAGCTGTTTTTT. The chain employs TRBV2 and TRBJ2-2; 8 bases are a match to TRBD1. CDR3 length equals 15 residues. CDR1 is SNHLY and CDR2 is FYNNEI in the germline V gene. The V segment lost 4 bases and the J segment 5 bases; nucleotides outside the gene matches: 6.

This clone has ten or more counts. The chain links TRBV5-8 to TRBJ1-4; D is ambiguous. This CDR3 has 15 residues. Deletions cut 1 base from V and 3 bases from J, with 10 bases between. Germline assignment: CDR1 SGHTS and CDR2 YDEGEE. Here the CDR3 reads CASSLRTAPNEKLFF. The DNA of the CDR3 is TGTGCCAGCAGCTTGAGGACGGCCCCTAATGAAAAACTGTTTTTT.

The chain couples TRBV5-4 to TRBJ2-7; a weak D match, TRBD2 (5 bases). The V end was cut by 0 bases, the J end by 3 bases, with 10 bases between. The CDR3 totals 14 residues. Germline V lookup: CDR1 SGHNT, CDR2 YYREEE (reference sequence). The CDR3 nucleotides read TGTGCCAGCAGCTTGGGCACTAGTGTCTACGAGCAGTACTTC. It translates to CASSLGTSVYEQYF.

This clone was detected many times. The chain is built from TRBV29-1 and TRBJ2-7; the match to TRBD1 covers 11 bases. CDR1 and CDR2 (germline): SQVTM, ANQGSEA. The CDR3 runs 13 residues. The V segment lost 6 bases and the J segment 4 bases; nucleotides outside the gene matches: 5. The CDR3 DNA follows: TGCAGCGTGCGGACAGGGGGCGGTTACGAGCAGTACTTC. Protein: CSVRTGGGYEQYF.

The chain employs TRBV1 and TRBJ1-2. TRBV1 is marked as a pseudogene. The CDR3 length is 16 residues. The CDR3, as DNA: TGCACCAGCAGCCAAGATTTCGACCAGTACGACTATGGCTACACCTTC. Amino acids: CTSSQDFDQYDYGYTF.

CDR3 in DNA: TGTGCCAGCAGTTTACTCCCGGTCAGGGAGGTATACGAGCAGTACTTC. This encodes CASSLLPVREVYEQYF. The genes are TRBV27 and TRBJ2-7; the D gene is possibly TRBD2 (6 bases). The germline CDR1 and CDR2 sequences are MNHEY and SMNVEV (reference sequence). The V gene lost 2 bases and the J gene lost 4 bases, with 18 bases spanning the gap. This CDR3 has 16 residues.

This chain joins TRBV9 and TRBJ1-1; possibly TRBD1 for D (5 bases). V gave up 0 bases and J gave up 0 bases, with 12 bases separating them. Germline CDR1 reads SGDLS; CDR2 reads YYNGEE. The CDR3 extends over 16 amino acids. The CDR3 DNA follows: TGTGCCAGCAGCGTAGTGGGGGGAGCCATGAACACTGAAGCTTTCTTT. Its protein is CASSVVGGAMNTEAFF.

The genes are TRBV6-6 and TRBJ2-7; D unclear. V dropped 1 base and J dropped 3 bases, with 13 bases sitting between them. CDR3 length equals 15 residues. Germline CDR1 and CDR2: MNHNY and SVGAGI (reference sequence). The CDR3 DNA is TGTGCCAGCAGTTACTACGACTCATCTGACTACGAGCAGTACTTC. Residues: CASSYYDSSDYEQYF.

The chain carries TRBV7-2 and TRBJ2-5; 10 bases line up with TRBD2. The CDR3 has 15 amino acids. With V trimmed by 0 bases and J by 4 bases, 2 bases remained unmatched. In germline, CDR1 is SGHTA, CDR2 FQGNSA. For the CDR3, the DNA is TGTGCCAGCAGCTTAGCGAGCGGGGGGGCAGAGACCCAGTACTTC. Its protein product is CASSLASGGAETQYF. The whole variable domain, filled in from reference TRBV7-2 and TRBJ2-5, reads GAGVSQSPSNKVTEKGKDVELRCDPISGHTALYWYRQSLGQGLEFLIYFQGNSAPDKSGLPSDRFSAERTGGSVSTLTIQRTQQEDSAVYLCASSLASGGAETQYFGPGTRLLVL.

This sequence joins TRBV5-6 and TRBJ2-3, with 9 bases lining up with TRBD1. CDR3 length: 15 residues. Germline V lookup: CDR1 SGHDT, CDR2 YYEEEE. The junction had 3 bases not matched to a gene; V was cut back by 1 base and J by 3 bases. CDR3 in DNA: TGTGCCAGCAGCTTGTGGACAGGGGCGACAGATACGCAGTATTTT. Protein product: CASSLWTGATDTQYF. Filled out from reference TRBV5-6 and TRBJ2-3, the complete variable domain reads DAGVTQSPTHLIKTRGQQVTLRCSPKSGHDTVSWYQQALGQGPQFIFQYYEEEERQRGNFPDRFSGHQFPNYSSELNVNALLLGDSALYLCASSLWTGATDTQYFGPGTRLTVL.

The genes are TRBV9 and TRBJ1-4; D gene ambiguous. Trimming removed 4 bases at V and 6 bases at J, with 13 bases between. This CDR3 spans 14 amino acids. The V gene's germline CDR1 is SGDLS and CDR2 YYNGEE. The CDR3 is CASSHGIVDEKLFF. In DNA form, the CDR3 reads TGTGCCAGCAGCCACGGGATTGTGGATGAAAAACTGTTTTTT.

The V and J genes are TRBV30 and TRBJ2-6; perhaps TRBD1 as D (5 bases). The V and J ends lost 2 bases and 0 bases respectively, with 11 bases between them. This CDR3 is 16 amino acids long. CDR1 is GTSNPN, CDR2 SVGIG, per germline (reference sequence). The CDR3 here is CAWSQNRISGANVLTF. CDR3 nucleotide sequence: TGTGCCTGGAGTCAAAACAGGATCTCTGGGGCCAACGTCCTGACTTTC.

The J gene is TRBJ1-4, the V gene TRBV19; 9 bases line up with TRBD1. V was pared by 5 bases and J by 5 bases, with 6 bases of the junction left unmatched. The CDR3 totals 15 residues. CDR1 is LNHDA and CDR2 is SQIVND in the germline V gene (reference sequence). This chain's CDR3 is CASSPPGTGNEKLFF. DNA of the CDR3: TGTGCCAGTAGTCCCCCGGGGACAGGGAATGAAAAACTGTTTTTT.

V and J are TRBV7-9 and TRBJ2-7, with D possibly TRBD2 on 6 matching bases. V lost 1 base and J lost 2, with 18 bases in between. Germline V lookup: CDR1 SEHNR, CDR2 FQNEAQ (reference sequence). This CDR3 contains 17 residues. The CDR3 protein is CASSLVLYMDYTYEQYF. The CDR3 nucleotides read TGTGCCAGCAGCTTAGTTTTGTATATGGACTACACCTACGAGCAGTACTTC.

This clone was seen only a few times. The chain links TRBV5-1 to TRBJ1-2, with 7 bases that match TRBD1. V was clipped by 4 bases and J by 7 bases; unmatched bases: 10. Germline CDR1 SGHRS, CDR2 YFSETQ. This CDR3 has 14 residues. Here the CDR3 reads CASSAGQPQSGYTF. In DNA, the CDR3 is TGCGCCAGCAGCGCGGGACAGCCTCAATCTGGCTACACCTTC.

J is TRBJ2-5 and V is TRBV5-6, with 7 bases that match TRBD1. The V and J ends lost 4 bases and 1 base, in that order; junction bases with no gene match: 10. From germline, CDR1 is SGHDT and CDR2 YYEEEE. CDR3 length: 16 amino acids. CDR3 sequence (DNA): TGTGCCAGCAGCGACGACCCGGGACAGTTCCAAGAGACCCAGTACTTC. Its protein product is CASSDDPGQFQETQYF. Full variable domain (remainder filled in from reference TRBV5-6 and TRBJ2-5): DAGVTQSPTHLIKTRGQQVTLRCSPKSGHDTVSWYQQALGQGPQFIFQYYEEEERQRGNFPDRFSGHQFPNYSSELNVNALLLGDSALYLCASSDDPGQFQETQYFGPGTRLLVL.

This CDR3 reads CAWNRVGDGTQYF. The CDR3 DNA is TGTGCCTGGAACAGGGTTGGGGACGGGACCCAGTACTTC. This chain uses TRBV30 with TRBJ2-5; a possible D gene is TRBD1 (6 bases). Germline lookup yields CDR1 GTSNPN and CDR2 SVGIG (reference sequence). CDR3 length: 13 residues. Trimming left V 4 bases short and J 7 bases short, with 16 bases between.

The chain employs TRBV7-2 and TRBJ2-5; TRBD2 matches 12 bases. The germline V gene has CDR1 SGHTA and CDR2 FQGNSA. The CDR3 covers 19 residues. V was pared by 1 base and J by 5 bases, with 14 bases of the junction left unmatched. CDR3 residues: CASSLEGLRLAGARETQYF. CDR3 in DNA: TGTGCCAGCAGCTTAGAGGGGCTCAGACTAGCGGGGGCCAGGGAGACCCAGTACTTC.

The chain combines TRBV12-2 with TRBJ2-3; the D call in the table, TRBD2, was not verified against the DNA. TRBV12-2 is a pseudogene segment. This CDR3 is built from 19 residues. The CDR3 DNA is TGTGCAAGTCGCTTTGATACCCTGTGGAAGCGGGTACGCACAGATACGCAGTATTTT. Translation gives CASRFDTLWKRVRTDTQYF.

This clone showed up just once. The chain uses TRBV28 and TRBJ2-1; 12 nucleotides align to TRBD2. V lost 9 bases, J lost 5 bases, and 2 bases stayed unmatched. The germline V gene encodes CDR1 MDHEN and CDR2 SYDVKM. This CDR3 region has 13 residues. Written as DNA, the CDR3 is TGTGCCAGTCGGACTAGCGGGAACAATGAGCAGTTCTTC. The encoded protein is CASRTSGNNEQFF.

The rearrangement joins TRBV13 to TRBJ2-6; possible D gene TRBD2, 5 bases. CDR3 length equals 18 residues. The V gene lost 5 bases and the J gene lost 1 base, with 18 bases spanning the gap. Looked up from germline, CDR1 is PRHDT and CDR2 is FYEKMQ (reference sequence). CDR3 bases: TGTGCCAGCAGCCCCTCAGGTAGGACTGGTTCTGGGGCCAACGTCCTGACTTTC. Translation: CASSPSGRTGSGANVLTF.

This clone was counted a single time. This chain joins TRBV30 and TRBJ1-2; TRBD1 aligns across 7 bases. Per germline, CDR1 GTSNPN and CDR2 SVGIG (reference sequence). The CDR3 spans 15 residues. With V trimmed by 7 bases and J by 4 bases, 15 bases remained unmatched. The CDR3 region is CASDGTVVTGYGYTF. Here the CDR3 DNA reads TGTGCCTCAGACGGGACAGTAGTTACGGGCTATGGCTACACCTTC.

This clone came up once. The same CDR3 is also encoded by other DNA sequences in this sample. The chain carries TRBV20-1 and TRBJ2-1; D remains ambiguous. The V gene's germline CDR1 is DFQATT and CDR2 SNEGSKA (reference sequence). The CDR3 sequence is 10 residues long. V was pared by 7 bases and J by 6 bases, with 7 bases between. The CDR3, as DNA: TGCAGTGGAGACGGCAATGAGCAGTTCTTC. It specifies CSGDGNEQFF.

This clone was detected a few times. V and J are TRBV6-1 and TRBJ2-3, with D maybe TRBD2 (5 bases). Trimming removed 3 bases from V and 0 bases from J, with 16 bases in between. Germline CDR1 and CDR2: MNHNS and SASEGT. The CDR3 is 17 amino acids. The CDR3 bases are TGTGCCAGCAGTGAGGATCCCCCGGGATTAAGCACAGATACGCAGTATTTT. It translates to CASSEDPPGLSTDTQYF.

CDR3 nucleotide sequence: TGCGCCAGCAGCTTGTCGGCCGGGGGCACTGAAGCTTTCTTT. Amino acids: CASSLSAGGTEAFF. The V and J genes are TRBV5-1 and TRBJ1-1, with D tentatively TRBD1 (5 bases). The CDR3 is 14 residues long. The ends were cut back, 1 base at V and 4 bases at J, with 11 bases in the middle. From germline, CDR1 is SGHRS and CDR2 YFSETQ.

The chain joins TRBV4-1 to TRBJ2-4; 8 bases agree with TRBD1. The CDR3 length is 15 residues. With 4 bases clipped from V and 5 bases from J, the junction kept 7 bases outside the gene matches. The V gene's germline CDR1 is MGHRA and CDR2 YSYEKL. CDR3 in DNA: TGCGCCAGCAGCCTTTTGGCAGGGGGCGAAAACATTCAGTACTTC. Translation gives CASSLLAGGENIQYF.